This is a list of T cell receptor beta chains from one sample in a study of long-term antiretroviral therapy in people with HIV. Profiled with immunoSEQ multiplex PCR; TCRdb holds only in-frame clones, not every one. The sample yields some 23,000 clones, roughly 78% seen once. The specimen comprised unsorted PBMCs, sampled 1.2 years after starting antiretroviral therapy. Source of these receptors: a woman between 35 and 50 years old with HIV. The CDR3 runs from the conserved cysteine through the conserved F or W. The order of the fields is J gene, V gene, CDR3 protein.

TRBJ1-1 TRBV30 CAWGRERGAFF
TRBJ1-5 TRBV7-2 CASSSQTGGGQPQHF
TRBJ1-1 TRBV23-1 CASSQLQPGPRNTEAFF
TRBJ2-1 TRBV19 CASSTRTPSSYNEQFF
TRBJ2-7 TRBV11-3 CASSFLRYEQYF
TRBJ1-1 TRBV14 CASSHMTTRAFF
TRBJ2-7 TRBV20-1 CSASNNEQYF
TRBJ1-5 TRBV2 CASSEGIQGDQPQHF
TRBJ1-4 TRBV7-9 CASSPWTNEKLFF
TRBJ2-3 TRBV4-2 CASSDRDHEDTQYF
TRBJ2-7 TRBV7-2 CASSLGSVGSHPSYEQYF
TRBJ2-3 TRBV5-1 CASSWARTSLNPTQYF
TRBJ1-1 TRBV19 CASTWGGANTEAFF
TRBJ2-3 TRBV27 CASSRSVSTSTDTQYF
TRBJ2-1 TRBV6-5 CASSLLGLADEQFF
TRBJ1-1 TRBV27 CASSRTGYSPQAFF
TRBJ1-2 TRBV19 CASSIGQGLNYGYTF
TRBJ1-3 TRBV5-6 CASSFRRGIGSGNTIYF
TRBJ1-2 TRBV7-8 CASSIARSIYGYTF
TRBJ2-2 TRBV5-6 CASSYLGRGPNTGELFF
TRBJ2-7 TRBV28 CASSFLDNSFYEQYF
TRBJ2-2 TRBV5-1 CASSSRNTGELFF
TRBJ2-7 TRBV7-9 CASSPGGYEQYF
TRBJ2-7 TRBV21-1 CASSTQRQGPSSYEQYF
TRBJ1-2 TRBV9 CASSVGGTANYGYTF
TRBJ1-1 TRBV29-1 CSVEDRYRVTTEAFF
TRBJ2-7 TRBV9 CASSPSTGLGEQYF
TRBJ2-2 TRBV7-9 CASSSRPGTGGSPPGELFF
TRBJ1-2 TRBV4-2 CASSRESQGADGYTF
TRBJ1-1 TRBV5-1 CASSFSPGRLNTEAFF
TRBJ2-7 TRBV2 CASSVRSAETIDSYEQYF
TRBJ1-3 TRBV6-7 CASSYSITCRAAGNTIYF
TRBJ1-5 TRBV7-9 CASSPLAGGGSLQHF
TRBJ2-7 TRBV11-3 CASSLVQKGAYEQYF
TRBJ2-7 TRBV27 CASSSSSYEQYF
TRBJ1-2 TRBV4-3 CASSFQGGDYGYTF
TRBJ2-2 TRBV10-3 CAVRLAGNTGELFF
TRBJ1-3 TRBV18 CASSPPKQTGNTIYF
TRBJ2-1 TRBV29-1 CSVEDGRTLYNEQFF
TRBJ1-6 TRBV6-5 CASSYEGRDSPLHF
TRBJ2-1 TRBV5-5 CASSLELAGHNEQFF
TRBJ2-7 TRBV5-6 CASSLGDRYSYEQYF
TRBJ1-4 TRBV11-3 CASSLGGAWEKLFF
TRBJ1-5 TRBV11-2 CASSLTVNSNQPQHF
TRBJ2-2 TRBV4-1 CASSQEIVMTAELGGELFF
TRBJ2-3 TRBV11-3 CASSRTDTQYF
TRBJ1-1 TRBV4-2 CASSQEGTTLLNTEAFF